This T cell receptor beta chain came from a study of T-cell memory formation after mild COVID-19. In the study overall: Largely donor-specific sequence clusters came from a couple of donors. Study-level findings and limits: Second-wave clones with a day 37 peak had unconfirmed SARS-CoV-2 specificity. The study detected some responding clones in pre-infection memory, suggesting cross-reactive memory joined.

From the 5' RACE reads, TCRdb called clonotypes with MiXCR, one entry per CDR3 protein. The sample holds about 560,000 distinct CDR3 sequences, 15% to 20% seen once. Germline V gives CDR1 GTSNPN, CDR2 SVGIG (reference sequence). V lost 0 bases and J 6 bases, leaving 23 bases between the germline ends. The CDR3 consists of 17 residues. This clonotype has more than one count but fewer than ten. The antigen is unknown. The source of this sequence is an adult woman who had mild COVID-19 (a few samples of this study predate the infection). Cell type and time point are not known. The chain combines TRBV30 with TRBJ1-1, with unresolved D. Sequenced input: PBMCs or a T cell subset sorted from them (not recorded which). CDR3 sequence reads: CAWSVEKTEYRGAEAFF. CDR3 DNA: TGTGCCTGGAGTGTGGAGAAGACGGAATACCGTGGCGCTGAAGCTTTCTTT.